This entry features one T cell receptor (beta chain) sequence. Clones were sequenced by immunoSEQ multiplex PCR, and TCRdb holds only the in-frame ones, with some missing. The table lists 300,000 to 400,000 clones, roughly 90% of them singletons. Per germline, CDR1 MNHEY and CDR2 SMNVEV (reference sequence). J gave up 8 bases and V 4 bases, and 3 bases lay outside the gene matches. The CDR3 totals 12 residues. The data were obtained in a study of blood T cell repertoires in COVID-19. The material sequenced was PBMCs or T cells enriched from blood (not recorded which). The receptor comes from a woman aged 30 to 39 with acute COVID-19. The rearrangement links TRBV27 to TRBJ1-2, with 8 positions matching TRBD1. This chain's CDR3 is CASSSHRGGYTF. DNA for the CDR3: TGTGCCAGCAGTTCCCACAGGGGGGGCTACACCTTC.